The 5 T cell receptor beta chains given below trace back to one sample, sequenced in a study of T-cell memory formation after mild COVID-19. TCRdb fed the 5' RACE reads into MiXCR, producing one record per CDR3 protein. Among a few hundred thousand distinct CDR3 sequences listed, 20% to 25% were seen once. Sequenced sample: PBMCs or a T cell subset sorted from them (not recorded which). Receptor source: a man aged 18 to 29 who had mild COVID-19 (a few samples of this study predate the infection). Cell type and time point are not known.

The chain has TRBV18 and TRBJ1-2, with D uncertain. The V end lost 3 bases, the J end lost 1 base, and 6 bases lay between the germline ends. The CDR3 covers 13 residues. Looked up from germline, CDR1 is KGHSH and CDR2 is LQKENI. The DNA of the CDR3 is TGTGCCAGCTCACCCGAGGTTAACTATGGCTACACCTTC. Translated, it gives CASSPEVNYGYTF.

This clonotype was found a few times. The chain has TRBV29-1 and TRBJ2-3, with TRBD2 identical over 9 bases. Germline lookup yields CDR1 SQVTM and CDR2 ANQGSEA. The CDR3 has 15 amino acids. V trimming: 3 bases; J trimming: 6 bases; junction bases outside the gene matches: 10. CDR3 nucleotide sequence: TGCAGCGTTGAGGAAGGCGGGACTAGCTCCGATACGCAGTATTTT. It codes for CSVEEGGTSSDTQYF.

This clonotype has a handful of counts. CDR3 loop: CASSLDRVPDTQYF. DNA for the CDR3: TGTGCCAGCAGCCTGGACAGGGTACCAGATACGCAGTATTTT. The chain has TRBV7-9 and TRBJ2-3; 8 nucleotides line up with TRBD1. Looked up from germline, CDR1 is SEHNR and CDR2 is FQNEAQ (reference sequence). J was trimmed by 4 bases and V by 5 bases; bases with no gene match: 5. CDR3 length equals 14 residues.

The gene calls are TRBV18 and TRBJ2-1, with D unresolved. Germline V gives CDR1 KGHSH, CDR2 LQKENI. The CDR3 spans 14 residues. The V and J ends lost 8 bases and 8 bases respectively, with 19 bases between them. The CDR3 bases are TGTGCCAGCCAGATCATCTGGGGATTAGATGAGCAGTTCTTC. As protein: CASQIIWGLDEQFF.

The chain couples TRBV5-5 to TRBJ1-3, with D unresolved. The length of the CDR3 is 15 residues. Germline V gene data show CDR1 as SGHKS and CDR2 as YYEKEE (reference sequence). The V and J ends lost 4 bases and 0 bases respectively, with 11 bases between them. The CDR3 sequence: CASSPHPSSGNTIYF. As DNA, the CDR3 is TGTGCCAGCAGCCCCCACCCGAGCTCTGGAAACACCATATATTTT.